The rows below give T cell receptor beta chains drawn from one sample of a study of blood T cells in healthy people across ages. TCRdb processed the 5' RACE reads anew with MiXCR; each CDR3 protein has one entry. This table holds roughly 800,000 distinct CDR3 sequences, 55% to 70% found once. The specimen sequenced was blood. The receptor set was obtained from a man aged 25-45 years in good health. Each CDR3 is given with its conserved first and last residue. A D gene is named only where the DNA matches it firmly. Clone size appears in some rows only: once, few, many, or a class for an expanded clone.

>NA|13|TRBV29-1|NA|TRBJ2-1
CSAATALDNEQFF
TGCAGCGCGGCGACAGCCCTAGACAATGAGCAGTTCTTC
>NA|15|TRBV5-1|TRBD1|TRBJ1-5
CASSLEAGGDQPQHF
TGCGCCAGCAGCTTGGAGGCAGGGGGCGACCAGCCCCAGCATTTT
>few|13|TRBV2|NA|TRBJ2-7
CASSVRGDYEQYF
TGTGCCAGCAGTGTTCGCGGAGACTACGAGCAGTACTTC
>few|15|TRBV6-1|TRBD1|TRBJ2-1
CASSLDRGTYNEQFF
TGTGCCAGCAGTCTGGACAGGGGAACCTACAATGAGCAGTTCTTC
>NA|15|TRBV5-4|NA|TRBJ2-5
CASSPAGKGQETQYF
TGTGCCAGCAGCCCGGCGGGGAAGGGCCAAGAGACCCAGTACTTC
>few|14|TRBV25-1|TRBD2|TRBJ2-7
CASSRRTSDYEQYF
TGTGCCAGCAGCAGGAGAACTAGCGACTACGAGCAGTACTTC
>few|13|TRBV7-2|NA|TRBJ2-7
CASSFGNRYEQYF
TGTGCCAGCAGCTTCGGGAACCGCTACGAGCAGTACTTC
>NA|15|TRBV27|NA|TRBJ1-6
CASSSGRKINSPLHF
TGTGCCAGCAGTTCGGGACGGAAAATTAATTCACCCCTCCACTTT
>NA|12|TRBV29-1|NA|TRBJ2-1
CSVAGSSYEQFF
TGCAGCGTTGCCGGTAGCTCCTACGAGCAGTTCTTC
>NA|15|TRBV7-2|NA|TRBJ2-7
CASSLEGRGTYEQYF
TGTGCCAGCAGCTTGGAGGGGCGAGGGACCTACGAGCAGTACTTC
>NA|12|TRBV10-3|NA|TRBJ2-5
CAVWTAANEQYF
TGTGCCGTTTGGACCGCGGCGAATGAGCAGTACTTC
>NA|12|TRBV20-1|NA|TRBJ2-5
CSAHGSQETQYF
TGCAGTGCCCACGGGTCCCAAGAGACCCAGTACTTC
>few|15|TRBV6-1|TRBD1|TRBJ2-1
CASGDRAGSYNEQFF
TGTGCCAGCGGGGACAGGGCGGGCTCCTACAATGAGCAGTTCTTC
>NA|17|TRBV15|NA|TRBJ2-7
CATSRVFRRDSAYEQYF
TGTGCCACCAGCAGAGTATTTAGGCGCGACAGCGCCTACGAGCAGTACTTC
>NA|13|TRBV18|TRBD2|TRBJ2-1
CASSPTSGIEQFF
TGTGCCAGCTCACCGACTAGCGGAATTGAGCAGTTCTTC
>few|15|TRBV12-3/TRBV12-4|TRBD1|TRBJ2-7
CASSRDRERSYEQYF
TGTGCCAGCAGCCGAGACAGGGAGCGGTCCTACGAGCAGTACTTC
>NA|16|TRBV15|NA|TRBJ1-3
CATSSRQDYSGNTIYF
TGTGCCACCAGCAGCAGACAGGATTACTCTGGAAACACCATATATTTT
>NA|16|TRBV5-1|NA|TRBJ2-3
CASSSQRTSSTDTQYF
TGCGCCAGCAGCTCTCAGCGGACTTCTAGCACAGATACGCAGTATTTT
>NA|13|TRBV10-3|NA|TRBJ2-5
CAISEQVKETQYF
TGTGCCATCAGTGAACAGGTGAAGGAGACCCAGTACTTC
>NA|17|TRBV7-3|TRBD1|TRBJ1-3
CASSLLGQGNSGNTIYF
TGTGCCAGCAGCTTATTAGGACAGGGGAACTCTGGAAACACCATATATTTT
>once|13|TRBV6-5|NA|TRBJ2-7
CASAKLRDLPQYF
TGTGCCAGCGCCAAGCTCAGGGATTTGCCGCAGTACTTC
>NA|13|TRBV6-2/TRBV6-3|NA|TRBJ1-1
CASSPDRGLEAFF
TGTGCCAGCAGTCCGGACCGGGGCCTTGAAGCTTTCTTT
>NA|13|TRBV7-2|NA|TRBJ1-2
CASSQYLEYGYTF
TGTGCCAGCAGCCAGTACCTAGAGTATGGCTACACCTTC
>few|15|TRBV9|TRBD2|TRBJ2-5
CASSALGLAEETQYF
TGTGCCAGCAGCGCCCTTGGACTAGCGGAAGAGACCCAGTACTTC
>NA|15|TRBV6-6|NA|TRBJ2-1
CASSNEGGVYNEQFF
TGTGCCAGCAGTAATGAGGGGGGGGTCTACAATGAGCAGTTCTTC
>few|14|TRBV29-1|NA|TRBJ1-5
CSATEATGNQPQHF
TGCAGCGCCACGGAAGCAACAGGGAATCAGCCCCAGCATTTT
>NA|14|TRBV3-1|NA|TRBJ1-2
CASSQNGQSYGYTF
TGTGCCAGCAGCCAGAACGGACAGAGCTATGGCTACACCTTC
>few|15|TRBV20-1|NA|TRBJ2-7
CSAHNWATSDGEQYF
TGCAGTGCTCATAATTGGGCGACGTCCGATGGCGAGCAGTACTTC
>many|15|TRBV7-2|NA|TRBJ2-7
CASSISPGQSYEQYF
TGTGCCAGCAGCATTTCCCCGGGACAAAGCTACGAGCAGTACTTC
>NA|16|TRBV27|TRBD1|TRBJ1-1
CASSSYPGQVNTEAFF
TGTGCCAGCAGCTCTTACCCAGGACAGGTGAACACTGAAGCTTTCTTT
>NA|15|TRBV2|NA|TRBJ1-2
CASRAGPGGGYGYTF
TGTGCCAGCAGGGCGGGACCGGGGGGAGGCTATGGCTACACCTTC
>few|17|TRBV7-9|NA|TRBJ1-6
CASSLVLQGGFDSPLHF
TGTGCCAGCAGCTTAGTATTGCAGGGAGGGTTCGACTCACCCCTCCACTTT
>NA|15|TRBV20-1|NA|TRBJ2-1
CSARDPARSYNEQFF
TGCAGTGCTAGAGATCCCGCCCGTTCGTACAATGAGCAGTTCTTC
>NA|15|TRBV6-6|TRBD2|TRBJ2-1
CASRPGLAGGHEQFF
TGTGCCAGCAGACCAGGGCTAGCGGGGGGCCATGAGCAGTTCTTC
>once|18|TRBV24-1|NA|TRBJ2-3
CATSDSPNVPGPTDTQYF
TGTGCCACCAGTGATTCCCCAAACGTCCCGGGACCCACAGATACGCAGTATTTT
>few|13|TRBV7-2|NA|TRBJ1-2
CASSPDGGYGYTF
TGTGCCAGCAGCCCCGATGGGGGCTATGGCTACACCTTC
>NA|14|TRBV7-9|NA|TRBJ2-5
CASSSPRLGETQYF
TGTGCCAGCAGCTCGCCACGGTTGGGGGAGACCCAGTACTTC